A single sample gave rise to the 31 T cell receptor beta chains below, sequenced in a study of blood T cells in healthy people across ages. Primers used in a second PCR of roughly 6 to 11 cycles were a sample-barcoded 5' primer and a J-beta primer mix. One entry per CDR3 protein results from TCRdb running MiXCR on the 5' RACE reads. The sample records 1.5 million to 1.9 million distinct CDR3 sequences, about 45% being singletons. The sequenced sample consisted of blood. Every receptor here comes from a woman aged 18-30 years in good health.

Only a few counts were recorded for this clonotype. The chain recombines TRBV27 with TRBJ2-7; 10 bases agree with TRBD1. The V and J ends lost 5 bases and 6 bases, in that order; junction bases with no gene match: 13. The germline gives CDR1 MNHEY, CDR2 SMNVEV (reference sequence). The CDR3 loop spans 16 amino acids. DNA for the CDR3: TGTGCCAGCAGTGCTGGGGACAGGGGATTTAGCTTCGAGCAGTACTTC. Translating gives CASSAGDRGFSFEQYF.

The chain recombines TRBV9 with TRBJ1-4; D is uncertain. V was shortened by 0 bases and J by 5 bases, with 8 bases between the two germline ends. CDR3 size: 14 residues. Germline CDR1 reads SGDLS; CDR2 reads YYNGEE. CDR3 protein: CASSVDPGNEKLFF. CDR3 nucleotides: TGTGCCAGCAGCGTAGATCCGGGGAATGAAAAACTGTTTTTT.

This clonotype has just a few counts. The J gene is TRBJ1-6, the V gene TRBV12-3 or TRBV12-4, with 8 bases lining up with TRBD1. V shed 5 bases and J 9 bases; nucleotides not matched to a gene: 9. CDR3 size: 15 residues. CDR3 bases: TGTGCCAGCAGTCCCGGGACAGGTATCTTTTCACCCCTCCACTTT. It yields the protein CASSPGTGIFSPLHF.

This clonotype was counted only a few times. J is TRBJ1-1 and V is TRBV20-1, with 8 bases identical to TRBD1. Trimming removed 6 bases from V and 4 bases from J; junction bases left unmatched: 4. This CDR3 has 12 residues. Germline V gene data show CDR1 as DFQATT and CDR2 as SNEGSKA (reference sequence). CDR3 residues: CSARQGSTEAFF. CDR3 DNA sequence: TGCAGTGCAAGACAGGGGAGCACTGAAGCTTTCTTT.

The V call is TRBV11-2, the J call TRBJ1-1; tentative D call: TRBD1 (6 bases). The CDR3 totals 14 residues. Germline V gene lookup returns CDR1 SGHAT and CDR2 FQNNGV. V gave up 4 bases and J gave up 4 bases, with 13 bases separating them. CDR3: CASSYRVGGTEAFF. In DNA form, the CDR3 reads TGTGCCAGCAGCTACAGGGTTGGGGGCACTGAAGCTTTCTTT.

This clonotype was observed many times. The chain is built from TRBV29-1 and TRBJ1-2, with TRBD1 matching 7 bases. V lost 7 bases to trimming and J lost 8 bases; unmatched junction nucleotides: 10. Germline CDR1 SQVTM, CDR2 ANQGSEA. The CDR3 length is 12 residues. CDR3 residues: CSDSTGAEGYTF. CDR3 nucleotides: TGCAGCGACTCTACAGGGGCAGAAGGCTACACCTTC.

CDR3 residues: CASMVYTGELFF. The CDR3 DNA reads as TGTGCCAGTATGGTGTACACCGGGGAGCTGTTTTTT. The chain employs TRBV19 and TRBJ2-2; D gene ambiguous. Germline CDR1 LNHDA, CDR2 SQIVND (reference sequence). The CDR3 totals 12 residues. Trimming took off 7 bases at V and 3 bases at J, with 6 bases between the two ends.

This clonotype was picked up a small number of times. This chain uses TRBV7-9 with TRBJ2-2; tentative D call: TRBD2 (6 bases). V was trimmed by 5 bases and J by 6 bases, leaving 16 bases between them. The CDR3 is 15 amino acids. Germline loops: CDR1 SEHNR, CDR2 FQNEAQ (reference sequence). The CDR3 DNA follows: TGTGCCAGCAGCCTTACGGTCCGGGGGTCCGGGGAGCTGTTTTTT. Translated: CASSLTVRGSGELFF.

This chain joins TRBV12-3 or TRBV12-4 and TRBJ2-3; no reliable D call. The V gene lost 7 bases and the J gene lost 4 bases, with 21 bases spanning the gap. The CDR3 runs 16 residues. The CDR3 loop reads CASKTYGRALPDTQYF. The DNA for the CDR3 is TGTGCCAGCAAAACCTACGGGCGAGCTTTGCCAGATACGCAGTATTTT.

The V and J genes are TRBV15 and TRBJ2-4; D might be TRBD2 (5 bases). The CDR3 contains 13 residues. Germline CDR1 and CDR2: LNHNV and YYDKDF (reference sequence). The V end lost 0 bases, the J end lost 6 bases, and 6 bases lay between the germline ends. CDR3 in DNA: TGTGCCACCAGCAGAGATGAGGGAAACATTCAGTACTTC. It translates to CATSRDEGNIQYF.

This clonotype was observed a few times. The V call is TRBV20-1, the J call TRBJ1-5, with 7 bases fitting TRBD1. V dropped 2 bases and J dropped 1; count of bases not matched to a gene: 2. The CDR3 runs to 14 residues. CDR1 is DFQATT and CDR2 is SNEGSKA in the germline V gene (reference sequence). This CDR3 reads CSARHRGSNQPQHF. The CDR3 bases are TGCAGTGCTAGACACAGGGGCAGCAATCAGCCCCAGCATTTT.

The chain employs TRBV12-3 or TRBV12-4 and TRBJ1-1; maybe TRBD1 (5 bases). The CDR3 has 12 residues. V gave up 7 bases and J gave up 11 bases, with 17 bases separating them. CDR3 nucleotide sequence: TGTGCCAGCACTCCTACCGACAGTCGCGCTTTCTTT. Protein: CASTPTDSRAFF.

This clonotype was observed a few times. The rearrangement joins TRBV6-5 to TRBJ2-1; the match to TRBD2 covers 7 bases. V shed 4 bases, J shed 3 bases, and the junction held 6 bases outside the gene matches. This CDR3 has 15 residues. Germline V CDR1 and CDR2: MNHEY, SVGAGI. For the CDR3, the DNA is TGTGCCAGCAGTTTCGGGGGGAGTTTCTACAATGAGCAGTTCTTC. Its protein is CASSFGGSFYNEQFF.

Details on this clonotype: Germline is not matched at one junction end, which may reflect a read error. The V and J genes are TRBV5-1 and TRBJ1-1, with D possibly TRBD1 on 6 matching bases. This CDR3 is 17 amino acids long. Germline CDR1 is SGHRS and CDR2 is YFSETQ. The CDR3 DNA sequence: TGCGCCAGCAGATTGGTCGGGGCAGGGGCCGACCACACTGAAGCTTTCTTT. Amino acid sequence: CASRLVGAGADHTEAFF.

A single count supports this clonotype. This chain connects TRBV27 to TRBJ2-7; D gene uncertain. The CDR3 is made up of 14 amino acids. Deletions cut 0 bases from V and 2 bases from J, with 8 bases between. The germline CDR1 and CDR2 sequences are MNHEY and SMNVEV (reference sequence). Written as DNA, the CDR3 is TGTGCCAGCAGTTTATCTAGGAACGCCTACGAGCAGTACTTC. As protein: CASSLSRNAYEQYF.

The chain has TRBV6-5 and TRBJ2-3, with 9 bases that match TRBD1. CDR3 length: 17 residues. CDR1 is MNHEY, CDR2 SVGAGI, per germline. The J segment lost 5 bases and the V segment lost 0 bases, leaving 9 bases of the junction unmatched. Written as DNA, the CDR3 is TGTGCCAGCAGTTACTCCCCGGGACAGGGTATTAGAGATACGCAGTATTTT. Protein product: CASSYSPGQGIRDTQYF.

This clonotype turned up a few times. This sequence joins TRBV5-1 and TRBJ2-7, with TRBD1 identical over 9 bases. V trimming: 1 base; J trimming: 3 bases; junction bases outside the gene matches: 2. The CDR3 contains 14 residues. The V gene's germline CDR1 is SGHRS and CDR2 YFSETQ. The CDR3 spells CASSLTGGNYEQYF. CDR3 DNA sequence: TGCGCCAGCAGCTTGACAGGGGGCAACTACGAGCAGTACTTC.

This chain joins TRBV27 and TRBJ1-2; D gene unclear. The germline CDR1 and CDR2 sequences are MNHEY and SMNVEV (reference sequence). The V end lost 0 bases, the J end lost 2 bases, and 7 bases lay between the germline ends. The CDR3 contains 14 residues. CDR3 region: CASSLSATNYGYTF. In nucleotides, the CDR3 is TGTGCCAGCAGTTTATCAGCAACGAACTATGGCTACACCTTC.

The chain recombines TRBV28 with TRBJ2-3; D not resolved. V was clipped by 2 bases and J by 1 base, with 7 bases between them. The CDR3 consists of 14 residues. Germline V lookup: CDR1 MDHEN, CDR2 SYDVKM. As DNA, the CDR3 is TGTGCCAGCAGTTTAATCTTTGGCACAGATACGCAGTATTTT. It encodes CASSLIFGTDTQYF. The full variable domain, in which reference TRBV28 and TRBJ2-3 provide the parts outside the CDR3, is DVKVTQSSRYLVKRTGEKVFLECVQDMDHENMFWYRQDPGLGLRLIYFSYDVKMKEKGDIPEGYSVSREKKERFSLILESASTNQTSMYLCASSLIFGTDTQYFGPGTRLTVL.

This clonotype was seen more than once but under ten times. The chain joins TRBV28 to TRBJ2-3, with D maybe TRBD2 (6 bases). This CDR3 comprises 14 residues. Germline lookup yields CDR1 MDHEN and CDR2 SYDVKM. Trimming removed 6 bases from V and 6 bases from J, with 16 bases in between. The CDR3: CASRPRGVRDTQYF. The CDR3 nucleotides are TGTGCCAGCAGACCTCGCGGGGTTCGGGATACGCAGTATTTT.

The chain employs TRBV20-1 and TRBJ2-7; 8 bases are shared with TRBD1. Unmatched junction bases numbered 8, after V lost 8 bases and J lost 2 bases. The CDR3 covers 13 residues. Germline CDR1 and CDR2: DFQATT and SNEGSKA (reference sequence). CDR3 in DNA: TGCAGTTGTACCAGGACAGGGACCTACGAGCAGTACTTC. It translates to CSCTRTGTYEQYF.

The V gene is TRBV20-1, the J gene TRBJ2-1; D is uncertain. The V gene's germline CDR1 is DFQATT and CDR2 SNEGSKA (reference sequence). Between the trimmed V and J ends, which lost 1 base and 10 bases, there was a span of 14 bases. The CDR3 loop spans 13 amino acids. In DNA form, the CDR3 reads TGCAGTGCTAGAGTGGTTTTGCTCGGGGAGCAGTTCTTC. It is translated as CSARVVLLGEQFF.

This clonotype was picked up a small number of times. The V gene is TRBV9, the J gene TRBJ2-3; D may be TRBD1 (5 bases). The V end lost 0 bases, the J end lost 1 base, and 12 bases lay between the germline ends. Germline V CDR1 and CDR2: SGDLS, YYNGEE. CDR3 length: 16 residues. CDR3 in DNA: TGTGCCAGCAGCGTAGGACGACAAGGGGGCACAGATACGCAGTATTTT. It is translated as CASSVGRQGGTDTQYF.

The sample holds a few counts of this clonotype. This chain joins TRBV20-1 and TRBJ1-4; D not certain. The V and J ends lost 4 bases and 6 bases respectively, with 6 bases between them. Germline V gene lookup returns CDR1 DFQATT and CDR2 SNEGSKA (reference sequence). The CDR3 consists of 11 residues. The chain's CDR3 is CSAKGYEKLFF. The CDR3 DNA sequence: TGCAGTGCTAAGGGCTATGAAAAACTGTTTTTT.

This rearrangement joins TRBV14 to TRBJ2-1, with unresolved D. This CDR3 contains 14 residues. Germline loops: CDR1 SGHDN, CDR2 FVKESK. Trimming took 4 bases from V and 6 from J, leaving 13 bases between them. In DNA form, the CDR3 reads TGTGCCAGCAGCCGGTTGATAGCTACCAATGAGCAGTTCTTC. Its protein product is CASSRLIATNEQFF.

Comment on this clonotype: Given a much more abundant clone one base away, this may be a read error. The rearrangement uses TRBV7-2 and TRBJ2-5, with a tentative D call TRBD1 (6 bases). This CDR3 is built from 12 residues. V was cut by 6 bases and J by 11 bases, with 16 bases left in between. CDR1 SGHTA and CDR2 FQGNSA come from the germline V gene. The CDR3 loop is CASRDRNNEQYF. The DNA for the CDR3 is TGTGCCAGCAGGGACAGAAACAATGAGCAGTACTTC.

The chain combines TRBV5-1 with TRBJ2-3; D remains unclear. V lost 4 bases and J 1 base, leaving 10 bases between the germline ends. Per the germline V gene, CDR1 is SGHRS and CDR2 is YFSETQ. CDR3 length equals 14 residues. The CDR3 nucleotides read TGCGCCAGCAGCCGGGCCCCGGGCACAGATACGCAGTATTTT. Protein: CASSRAPGTDTQYF.

V gene TRBV20-1 combines with J gene TRBJ2-3; TRBD2 agrees at 11 bases. This CDR3 comprises 17 residues. CDR1 is DFQATT and CDR2 is SNEGSKA in the germline V gene (reference sequence). The J segment lost 4 bases and the V segment lost 6 bases, leaving 15 bases of the junction unmatched. Written as DNA, the CDR3 is TGCAGTGCAACGCCGATTAGCGGGAGGGTAAAGTCAGATACGCAGTATTTT. Encoded protein: CSATPISGRVKSDTQYF.

V is TRBV3-1 and J is TRBJ1-1; D remains ambiguous. V gave up 7 bases and J gave up 0 bases, with 9 bases separating them. In germline, CDR1 is LGHDT, CDR2 YNNKEL (reference sequence). The CDR3 runs 13 residues. CDR3 protein: CASTVRMNTEAFF. For the CDR3, the DNA is TGTGCCAGCACCGTTCGGATGAACACTGAAGCTTTCTTT.

The J gene is TRBJ2-3, the V gene TRBV20-1; TRBD1 aligns across 8 bases. The germline V gene encodes CDR1 DFQATT and CDR2 SNEGSKA (reference sequence). The CDR3 spans 14 residues. Germline trimming cut 3 bases from V and 5 bases from J; bases unmatched to any gene: 7. The CDR3 DNA reads as TGCAGTGCTAGGTCGACAGGGGTGGTAGATACGCAGTATTTT. Protein product: CSARSTGVVDTQYF.

The chain has TRBV7-9 and TRBJ1-2, with D unclear. Germline loops: CDR1 SEHNR, CDR2 FQNEAQ (reference sequence). V lost 6 bases, J lost 8 bases, and 13 bases lay in between. The CDR3 has 12 residues. The CDR3 DNA is TGTGCCAGCAGTAATGCGGGGAACGGCTACACCTTC. Its translation: CASSNAGNGYTF.